This record concerns one T cell receptor (beta chain) sequence. This CDR3 is 15 amino acids long. The V gene end was trimmed by 6 bases and the J gene end by 0 bases; junction bases not matched to a gene: 7. In germline, CDR1 is MNHEY, CDR2 SVGAGI. This sample was included in a study of blood T cell repertoires in COVID-19. Study details: Whether acute or convalescent, the COVID-19 samples came from the United States, Italy and Spain.

Sequencing used immunoSEQ multiplex PCR; TCRdb keeps in-frame clones, though not all of them. The sample holds hundreds of thousands of clones, 80% to 90% seen once. The specimen was PBMCs or T cells enriched from blood (not recorded which). The J gene is TRBJ1-1, the V gene TRBV6-5; 7 nucleotides agree with TRBD1. The source of this sequence is a man aged 30 to 45 who had recovered from COVID-19. CDR3 residues: CASRTGIRMNTEAFF. In nucleotides, the CDR3 is TGTGCCAGCAGGACAGGGATCAGAATGAACACTGAAGCTTTCTTT.